A selection of T cell receptor beta chains follows, all from one sample in a study of T cell repertoires in cytomegalovirus infection. TCRdb reprocessed the reads via MiXCR and lists one record per CDR3 protein. Found here are about 130,000 distinct CDR3 sequences, about 32% of them singletons; the top ten hold roughly 53%. Antigens for these TCRs are unknown. Sample: CD8+ T cells from cultured PBMCs, taken from culture after CMV antigen stimulation. These receptors were taken from a human donor in good health (CMV status not recorded). Some clones in this sample may be carry-over from other donors' samples. CDR3s include the opening cysteine and the closing phenylalanine or tryptophan. A D gene is named only where the DNA matches it firmly. The size field is filled for only some rows; it gives once, few, many or a size class.

- many TRBJ2-7 13 TRBV7-6 CASSSPESYEQYF TGTGCCAGCAGCTCCCCCGAATCCTACGAGCAGTACTTC
- few TRBJ1-2 17 TRBV28 CASSLWGGALSLDGYTF TGTGCCAGCAGTTTATGGGGTGGGGCGCTATCTCTGGATGGCTACACCTTC
- - TRBJ2-2 17 TRBV7-8 CASSPLRVRANTGELFF TGTGCCAGCAGCCCCCTCCGAGTGCGGGCGAACACCGGGGAGCTGTTTTTT
TRBD1 few TRBJ1-2 17 TRBV15 CATSRDQTGGLGYGYTF TGTGCCACCAGCAGAGATCAGACAGGGGGCCTCGGATATGGCTACACCTTC
TRBD1 - TRBJ1-5 19 TRBV19 CASSIDWGQGDLGDQPQHF TGTGCCAGTAGTATAGATTGGGGACAGGGCGATTTGGGGGATCAGCCCCAGCATTTT
- - TRBJ1-1 14 TRBV12-3/TRBV12-4 CASSSEPGYTEAFF TGTGCCAGCAGTTCCGAGCCAGGCTACACTGAAGCTTTCTTT
TRBD1 - TRBJ1-5 13 TRBV28 CAPDRGGNQPQHF TGTGCCCCCGACAGGGGAGGGAATCAGCCCCAGCATTTT
TRBD1 few TRBJ2-7 15 TRBV4-1 CASSQGTGWGYEQYF TGCGCCAGCAGCCAAGGGACAGGCTGGGGTTACGAGCAGTACTTC
- - TRBJ2-7 16 TRBV19 CASSSPGPKSLYEQYF TGTGCCAGTAGTTCGCCGGGACCGAAAAGTCTCTACGAGCAGTACTTC
TRBD2 few TRBJ2-1 17 TRBV5-5 CASSSTGTTYSYNEQFF TGTGCCAGCAGCAGCACCGGGACTACCTACTCCTACAATGAGCAGTTCTTC
- once TRBJ1-5 12 TRBV12-3/TRBV12-4 CAGSFDNQPQHF TGTGCCGGCAGTTTTGACAATCAGCCCCAGCATTTT
TRBD1 - TRBJ2-7 16 TRBV6-2/TRBV6-3 CASSEGTGASSYEQYF TGTGCCAGCAGTGAGGGGACAGGGGCCAGCTCCTACGAGCAGTACTTC
TRBD1 few TRBJ2-3 16 TRBV2 CASSLDPGTGTDTQYF TGTGCCAGCAGTTTAGACCCCGGGACAGGGACAGATACGCAGTATTTT
- - TRBJ1-2 15 TRBV6-5 CASRFRDGYQYGYTF TGTGCCAGCAGATTTAGGGACGGCTACCAGTATGGCTACACCTTC
- few TRBJ2-3 15 TRBV7-8 CASSLRGRDTDTQYF TGTGCCAGCAGCTTAAGGGGAAGGGACACAGATACGCAGTATTTT
- - TRBJ2-1 15 TRBV7-8 CASSSPRGGYNEQFF TGTGCCAGCAGCTCGCCGAGGGGGGGATACAATGAGCAGTTCTTC
TRBD2 - TRBJ2-1 15 TRBV7-9 CASSSAGGQRNEQFF TGTGCCAGCAGCTCCGCGGGGGGTCAGAGGAATGAGCAGTTCTTC
- few TRBJ2-7 18 TRBV6-1 CASSEDTSIAPGRREQYF TGTGCCAGCAGTGAAGATACTTCGATAGCCCCCGGGCGGCGCGAGCAGTACTTC
- many TRBJ1-1 13 TRBV27 CASSLTENTEAFF TGTGCCAGCAGCTTGACCGAGAACACTGAAGCTTTCTTT
TRBD1 - TRBJ2-2 14 TRBV7-9 CASSLGQITGELFF TGTGCCAGCAGCTTGGGACAGATCACCGGGGAGCTGTTTTTT
- few TRBJ1-3 15 TRBV5-1 CASSMSQGGGNTIYF TGCGCCAGCAGCATGTCACAGGGAGGTGGAAACACCATATATTTT
- few TRBJ2-3 15 TRBV6-4 CASSESGSSTDTQYF TGTGCCAGCAGTGAATCCGGATCTAGCACAGATACGCAGTATTTT
- - TRBJ2-3 16 TRBV27 CASSFSAGVVFDTQYF TGTGCCAGCAGTTTCTCGGCAGGGGTAGTTTTTGATACGCAGTATTTT
- few TRBJ2-2 15 TRBV12-3/TRBV12-4 CASSFTGTLNGELFF TGTGCCAGCAGTTTTACAGGGACGTTGAACGGGGAGCTGTTTTTT